These T cell receptor beta chains were read from a single sample in a study of shared T cell receptors in the human thymus. Repertoires were generated with immunoSEQ multiplex PCR, while TCRdb's copy carries only in-frame clones and drops some. The sample has hundreds of thousands of clones, 80% to 90% seen once. This sample also belongs to another study, concerning human thymus T cells.

The sample taken for sequencing was thymocytes. The receptors here all came from a boy under three years old with a congenital heart defect. The CDR3 runs from the conserved cysteine through the conserved F or W. Fields, in order: V gene, D gene, J gene, clone size, CDR3 DNA, CDR3 protein. The D gene is left open where the match is weak. Not every row has a clone size; where given, it reads once, few, many or a size class.

>TRBV4-1|TRBD2|TRBJ2-1|-
TGCGCCAGCAGCCATTCGGCGGGAGGGCCCCCCTACAATGAGCAGTTCTTC
CASSHSAGGPPYNEQFF
>TRBV11-2|TRBD2|TRBJ2-1|-
TGTGCCAGCAGCTTAGAACTAGCGGGGGCGTACAATGAGCAGTTCTTC
CASSLELAGAYNEQFF
>TRBV19|-|TRBJ1-2|-
TGTGCCAGTAGTATACCGGACCGGGATAACTATGGCTACACCTTC
CASSIPDRDNYGYTF
>TRBV19|TRBD1|TRBJ1-1|-
TGTGCCAGTATCAAGACAGGGCACACTGAAGCTTTCTTT
CASIKTGHTEAFF
>TRBV7-8|-|TRBJ2-3|-
TGTGCCAGCAGCTTAGGCAGGGGCGGCACAGATACGCAGTATTTT
CASSLGRGGTDTQYF
>TRBV15|-|TRBJ2-3|-
TGTGCCACCAGCTCTCGGTCCCCAGATACGCAGTATTTT
CATSSRSPDTQYF
>TRBV6-5|TRBD2|TRBJ2-2|-
TGTGCCAGCAGTTACCGGGGACTAGCGGGAACCGGGGAGCTGTTTTTT
CASSYRGLAGTGELFF
>TRBV15|-|TRBJ2-1|-
TGTGCCACCAGCGCGGTAGGAAACGGCAATGAGCAGTTCTTC
CATSAVGNGNEQFF
>TRBV27|-|TRBJ1-2|-
TGTGCCAGCAGAACAGGCTACTATGGCTACACCTTC
CASRTGYYGYTF
>TRBV30|-|TRBJ1-1|-
TGTGCCTCGTTTCTATACCTCCTAATCACTGAAGCTTTCTTT
CASFLYLLITEAFF
>TRBV5-1|-|TRBJ2-7|once
TGCGCCAGCAGCGACAACGCACGCGAGCAGTACTTC
CASSDNAREQYF
>TRBV4-3|-|TRBJ1-2|once
TGCGCCAGCAGCAACGAGAACAGGGAAGATGGCTACACCTTC
CASSNENREDGYTF
>TRBV5-6|-|TRBJ2-7|-
TGTGCCAGCAGTCCGGGCTGGGGCAGCATGAACTACGAGCAGTACTTC
CASSPGWGSMNYEQYF
>TRBV2|TRBD1|TRBJ1-6|-
TGTGCCGCCGAGACAGGGGAAAATTCACCCCTCCACTTT
CAAETGENSPLHF
>TRBV30|TRBD1|TRBJ1-3|-
TGTGCCTGGAGTGCCCCGGCAGGGGGCAGCCTAAGTGGAAACACCATATATTTT
CAWSAPAGGSLSGNTIYF
>TRBV25-1|TRBD1|TRBJ1-2|-
TGTGCCAGCATGGGATTGGGTGTGGGGACAGATCCTTATGGCTACACCTTC
CASMGLGVGTDPYGYTF
>TRBV10-3|-|TRBJ2-3|once
TGTGCCATCAGTGCGGTTTTCACGCAATTGGATACGCAGTATTTT
CAISAVFTQLDTQYF
>TRBV7-2|TRBD2|TRBJ2-2|once
TGTGCCAGCAGCTTAGATCGACTAGCGGGTGGGACCGGGGAGCTGTTTTTT
CASSLDRLAGGTGELFF
>TRBV4-1|-|TRBJ2-7|-
TGCGCCAGCAGCCAAGATGTGTACAGGGTAGTCTACGAGCAGTACTTC
CASSQDVYRVVYEQYF
>TRBV4-1|-|TRBJ1-6|-
TGCGCCAGCAGCCAAGATTACGGCTATAATTCACCCCTCCACTTT
CASSQDYGYNSPLHF
>TRBV4-3|TRBD2|TRBJ2-3|-
TGCGCCAGCAGCCTGGGTAGCGGGGCCGATACGCAGTATTTT
CASSLGSGADTQYF
>TRBV2|-|TRBJ1-2|-
TGTGCCAGCAGTGTGGGCAACTATGGCTACACCTTC
CASSVGNYGYTF
>TRBV5-4|-|TRBJ2-2|-
TGTGCCAGCACAAGGAGAGGCGCGGGGAACACCGGGGAGCTGTTTTTT
CASTRRGAGNTGELFF
>TRBV7-2|-|TRBJ1-1|-
TGTGCCAGCAGCCTAGCCTCGGTAAAGATGAACACTGAAGCTTTCTTT
CASSLASVKMNTEAFF
>TRBV6-1|TRBD1|TRBJ1-3|-
TGTGCCAGCAGTGAAGGACAGGGGCGAAGCTCTGGAAACACCATATATTTT
CASSEGQGRSSGNTIYF
>TRBV28|TRBD2|TRBJ2-7|-
TGTGCCAGCAGTTTTTCAGCGGGATATTACGAGCAGTACTTC
CASSFSAGYYEQYF
>TRBV4-3|TRBD2|TRBJ2-7|-
TGCGCCAGCAGCCAAGGGAACAGACTAGCTACCTACGAGCAGTACTTC
CASSQGNRLATYEQYF
>TRBV28|TRBD1|TRBJ2-7|-
TGTGCCAGCCGACAAAGCAGGGGGAGAAGGTTTGAGCAGTACTTC
CASRQSRGRRFEQYF
>TRBV29-1|TRBD1|TRBJ2-1|once
TGCAGCGAGGGGGCAAGTGAGCAGTTCTTC
CSEGASEQFF
>TRBV29-1|-|TRBJ2-4|few
TGCAGCGTTGCAGGGTCGAGCAAAAACATTCAGTACTTC
CSVAGSSKNIQYF
>TRBV14|TRBD2|TRBJ2-7|-
TGTGCCAGGACAAGGAAAGAGCGGGGGGTCCTCTACGAGCAGTACTTC
CARTRKERGVLYEQYF
>TRBV4-1|-|TRBJ2-3|-
TGCGCCAGCAGCCAAGCGGGTCGGGTATCAGATACGCAGTATTTT
CASSQAGRVSDTQYF
>TRBV27|TRBD1|TRBJ2-1|-
TGTGCCAGCAGTTTACCCCGGGACAGCTCCTACAATGAGCAGTTCTTC
CASSLPRDSSYNEQFF
>TRBV11-2|TRBD2|TRBJ2-3|-
TGTGCCAGCAGCTCTAGGGAGCGGGAGTCGACAGATACGCAGTATTTT
CASSSRERESTDTQYF
>TRBV2|-|TRBJ2-7|-
TGTGCCAGCAGCTTGGACAGTAAGGTCTACGAGCAGTACTTC
CASSLDSKVYEQYF
>TRBV12-5|-|TRBJ2-1|-
TGTGCTAGTGGTTTGGAACGGACAGAAAGCTACAATGAGCAGTTCTTC
CASGLERTESYNEQFF
>TRBV4-1|-|TRBJ2-7|-
TGCGCCAGCAGCCAAACACGCTCCTCTCTGCAAGAGCAGTACTTC
CASSQTRSSLQEQYF
>TRBV9|TRBD1|TRBJ1-6|-
TGTGCCAGCAGAGGACAGGGGAATTCACCCCTCCACTTT
CASRGQGNSPLHF
>TRBV5-6|TRBD1|TRBJ1-3|-
TGTGCCAGCAGCTTGGGGGACAGGGCTGGAAACACCATATATTTT
CASSLGDRAGNTIYF
>TRBV7-2|-|TRBJ1-2|-
TGTGCCAGCAGCCTCAGAGGGGGTGGCTACACCTTC
CASSLRGGGYTF
>TRBV25-1|TRBD1|TRBJ1-6|-
TGTGCCAGCAGTGGAGGACAGGGTTGGACCTATAATTCACCCCTCCACTTT
CASSGGQGWTYNSPLHF
>TRBV10-3|-|TRBJ1-2|few
TGTGCCATCAAAAACAGCAGTTTCTATGGCTACACCTTC
CAIKNSSFYGYTF
>TRBV28|-|TRBJ1-4|few
TGTGCCAGCAGTTTACGGGGGGGAGGTGAAAAACTGTTTTTT
CASSLRGGGEKLFF
>TRBV4-1|-|TRBJ1-6|-
TGCGCCAGCAGCCAACCTGCAGGATATAATTCCCCCCTCCACTTT
CASSQPAGYNSPLHF